The sequence of this T cell receptor (beta chain) was determined in a study of beta chain features in type 1 diabetes. Broader study findings: When Type 1 diabetes patients were examined, their TCRB CDR3s proved moderately but significantly shorter in all four CD4+ subsets. Resolution of whether HLA type affects TCRB rearrangement was not achieved here.

Concerning this clone itself: The target antigen is unknown.

Averaging approximately 110 mL, one heparinised blood draw came from each individual donor. Based on CD45RO/CCR7/CD25/CD127/CD95/CD27, CD4+ regulatory, stem cell-like memory, naive and central memory cells were sorted. Expressed TCRB transcripts were sequenced, since all the RNA that had been isolated was reverse transcribed. Using immunoSEQ multiplex PCR, the repertoire was profiled, and TCRdb retains in-frame clones only, with some absent. The sample has around 250,000 clones; 20% are singletons. Trimming took 3 bases from V and 1 from J; bases not matched to a gene: 8. The CDR3 is made up of 17 amino acids. Germline V gene data show CDR1 as KGHSH and CDR2 as LQKENI.

The genes are TRBV18 and TRBJ1-5; 8 nucleotides match TRBD1. The sequencing sample was made of naive CD4+ T cells from blood. This clonotype was obtained from a woman aged 40 to 50 with type 1 diabetes. The CDR3 nucleotides read TGTGCCAGCTCACCGCAGGAGACAGGGGTAAGCAATCAGCCCCAGCATTTT. Protein product: CASSPQETGVSNQPQHF.